Sequencing of this T cell receptor beta chain was carried out in a study of persistence of HIV-infected CD4 T cells. Cells were stimulated with overlapping HIV-1 Gag 15-mer peptides. Memory cells lacking CD40L and CD69 with high CD45RO were sorted. This was the immunoSEQ version 4 assay in survey mode. Each sample used up to 1 ug genomic DNA diluted to 10 ng/uL. The method was immunoSEQ multiplex PCR; TCRdb's version includes in-frame clones alone and lacks a portion of them. The table has tens of thousands of clones, more than 75% seen once. In its sample, this clone was seen once. Antigen: not known. Trimming at V came to 7 bases and at J to 0 bases, leaving 15 bases not matched to a gene. Germline-derived CDR1 and CDR2 are LNHDA and SQIVND (reference sequence). This CDR3 region has 18 residues.

This receptor was obtained from an adult man with HIV who was CMV-seropositive. This chain connects TRBV19 to TRBJ1-5, with 7 bases matching TRBD1. The sequences come from CD4+ T cells sorted from PBMCs after roughly 20-hour stimulation, collected from a patient who received antiretroviral therapy. CDR3 loop: CASTAGTERAGSNQPQHF. DNA of the CDR3: TGTGCCAGTACCGCCGGGACAGAAAGGGCTGGTAGCAATCAGCCCCAGCATTTT.